This T cell receptor beta chain was observed in a study of blood T cell repertoires in COVID-19. Whole-study context: Sources were T cells, B-cell-depleted T cells, or PBMCs; the material itself was cDNA or gDNA.

Authors' methods: Reference gene primer amplification yielded estimated nucleated cell counts. This table comes from immunoSEQ multiplex PCR, and its TCRdb copy is limited to in-frame clones, with some not included. D and trimming were read from the DNA, whereas the V and J calls and clone size are those reported in that table. The repertoire holds around 230,000 clones, with roughly 83% as singletons. This CDR3 spans 16 amino acids. The J segment lost 5 bases and the V segment lost 5 bases, leaving 12 bases of the junction unmatched. From germline, CDR1 is SGHRS and CDR2 YFSETQ. The origin of this receptor is a woman in her 70s with active or convalescent COVID-19. The sample comprised peripheral blood. The chain employs TRBV5-1 and TRBJ2-5; 10 bases fit TRBD2. The CDR3 reads CASRLAGLALVETQYF. CDR3 nucleotides: TGCGCCAGCAGACTAGCGGGACTCGCTTTAGTGGAGACCCAGTACTTC.